The sequence of this T cell receptor (beta chain) was determined in a study of T cells in localized non-small cell lung cancer. The study's findings and limits: Blood T cell density predicted longer survival; adjacent-lung clonality, shorter. Uninvolved adjacent lung showed higher T cell clonality than tumor. It remains possible that heterogeneity exists, since only one tumor region was sequenced. The study detected a median roughly 56 of the top 100 tumor clones in adjacent lung.

As regards this clone: The target antigen is unknown.

Profiled with immunoSEQ multiplex PCR; TCRdb holds only in-frame clones, not every one. This sample has about 800 clones, with roughly 33% found just once. Sample: normal lung tissue next to the tumor, taken before any cancer treatment. The origin of this receptor is a male donor at least 60 years old with stage II squamous cell lung carcinoma.

The CDR3 DNA sequence: TGTGCCAGCAGCTCGTACAGGGTTTCCTACGAGCAGTACTTC. Amino acid sequence: CASSSYRVSYEQYF. This chain connects TRBV11-3 to TRBJ2-7; tentatively, D is TRBD1 (6 bases). Germline V gene data show CDR1 as SGHNT and CDR2 as YENEEA. Trimming removed 4 bases at V and 1 base at J, with 11 bases between. CDR3 length: 14 amino acids.